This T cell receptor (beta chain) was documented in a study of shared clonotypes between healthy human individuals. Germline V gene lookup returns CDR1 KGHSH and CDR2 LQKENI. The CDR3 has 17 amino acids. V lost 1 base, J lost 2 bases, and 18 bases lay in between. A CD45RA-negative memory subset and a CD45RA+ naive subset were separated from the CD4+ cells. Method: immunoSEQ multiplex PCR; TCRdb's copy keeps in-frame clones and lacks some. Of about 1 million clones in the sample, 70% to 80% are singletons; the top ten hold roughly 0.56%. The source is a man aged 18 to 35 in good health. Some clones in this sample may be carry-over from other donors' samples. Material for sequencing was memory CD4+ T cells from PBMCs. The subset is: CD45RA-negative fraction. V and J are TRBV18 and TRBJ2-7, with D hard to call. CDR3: CASSPRITPEPTYEQYF. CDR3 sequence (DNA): TGTGCCAGCTCACCACGAATTACGCCCGAGCCTACCTACGAGCAGTACTTC. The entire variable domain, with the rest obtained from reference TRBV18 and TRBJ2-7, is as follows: NAGVMQNPRHLVRRRGQEARLRCSPMKGHSHVYWYRQLPEEGLKFMVYLQKENIIDESGMPKERFSAEFPKEGPSILRIQQVVRGDSAAYFCASSPRITPEPTYEQYFGPGTRLTVT.